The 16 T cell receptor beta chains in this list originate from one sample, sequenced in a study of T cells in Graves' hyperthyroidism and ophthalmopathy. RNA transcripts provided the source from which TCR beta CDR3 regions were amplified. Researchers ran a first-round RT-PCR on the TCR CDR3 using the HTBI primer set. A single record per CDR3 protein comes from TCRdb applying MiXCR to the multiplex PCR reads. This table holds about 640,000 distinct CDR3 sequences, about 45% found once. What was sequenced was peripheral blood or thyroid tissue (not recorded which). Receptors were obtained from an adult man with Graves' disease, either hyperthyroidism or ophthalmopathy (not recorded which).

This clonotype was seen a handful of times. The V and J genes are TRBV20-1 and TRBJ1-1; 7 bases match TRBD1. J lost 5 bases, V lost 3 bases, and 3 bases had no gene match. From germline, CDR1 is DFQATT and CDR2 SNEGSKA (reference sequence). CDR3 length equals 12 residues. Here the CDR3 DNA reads TGCAGTGCTAGCGACAGGGCGACTGAAGCTTTCTTT. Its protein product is CSASDRATEAFF.

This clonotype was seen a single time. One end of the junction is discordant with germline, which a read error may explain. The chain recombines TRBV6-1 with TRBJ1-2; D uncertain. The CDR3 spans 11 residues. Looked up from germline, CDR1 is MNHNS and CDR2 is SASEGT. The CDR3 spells CASSRLGLWAF. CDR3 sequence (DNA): TGTGCCAGCAGCCGCCTTGGGCTCTGGGCCTTC.

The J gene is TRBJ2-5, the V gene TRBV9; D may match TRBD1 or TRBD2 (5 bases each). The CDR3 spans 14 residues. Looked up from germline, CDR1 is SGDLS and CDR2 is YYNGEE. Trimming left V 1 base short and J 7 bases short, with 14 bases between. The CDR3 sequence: CASSVQGEWGTQYF. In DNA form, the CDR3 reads TGTGCCAGCAGCGTACAAGGGGAGTGGGGGACCCAGTACTTC.

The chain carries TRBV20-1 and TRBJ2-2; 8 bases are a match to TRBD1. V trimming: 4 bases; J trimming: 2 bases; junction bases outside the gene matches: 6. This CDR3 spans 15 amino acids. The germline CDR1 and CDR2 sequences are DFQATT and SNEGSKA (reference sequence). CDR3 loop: CSAIRDRPNTGELFF. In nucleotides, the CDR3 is TGCAGTGCTATCCGGGACAGGCCTAACACCGGGGAGCTGTTTTTT.

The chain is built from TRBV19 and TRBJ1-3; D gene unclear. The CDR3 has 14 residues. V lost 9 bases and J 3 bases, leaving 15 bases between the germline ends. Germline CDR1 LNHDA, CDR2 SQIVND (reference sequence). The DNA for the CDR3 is TGTGCCAGCTCACCGGGCAGAGGTGGAAACACCATATATTTT. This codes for CASSPGRGGNTIYF.

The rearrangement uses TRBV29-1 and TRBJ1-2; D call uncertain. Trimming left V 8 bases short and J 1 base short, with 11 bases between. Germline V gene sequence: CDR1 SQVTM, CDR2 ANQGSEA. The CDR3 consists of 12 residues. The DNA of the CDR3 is TGCAGCTCGACAACAATTAACTATGGCTACACCTTC. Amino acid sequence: CSSTTINYGYTF.

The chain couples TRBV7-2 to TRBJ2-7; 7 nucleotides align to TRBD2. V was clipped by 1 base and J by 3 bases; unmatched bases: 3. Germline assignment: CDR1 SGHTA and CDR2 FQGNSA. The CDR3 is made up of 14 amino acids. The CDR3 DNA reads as TGTGCCAGCAGCTTAGAGGGAGGGCTCTACGAGCAGTACTTC. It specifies CASSLEGGLYEQYF.

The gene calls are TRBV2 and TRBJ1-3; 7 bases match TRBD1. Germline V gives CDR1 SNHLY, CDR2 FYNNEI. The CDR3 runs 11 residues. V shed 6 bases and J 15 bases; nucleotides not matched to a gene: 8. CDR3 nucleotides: TGTGCCAGCAGAGAGGGGGACAGCCGATATTTT. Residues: CASREGDSRYF.

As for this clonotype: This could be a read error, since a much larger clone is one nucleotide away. Here the CDR3 reads CATQGSYEQYF. The CDR3 DNA reads TGTGCCACCCAGGGATCCTACGAGCAGTACTTC. The rearrangement uses TRBV10-3 and TRBJ2-7; D perhaps matches TRBD1 (5 bases). Trimming stripped 10 bases from V and 1 base from J, with 8 bases between. This CDR3 has 11 residues. The germline V gene encodes CDR1 ENHRY and CDR2 SYGVKD.

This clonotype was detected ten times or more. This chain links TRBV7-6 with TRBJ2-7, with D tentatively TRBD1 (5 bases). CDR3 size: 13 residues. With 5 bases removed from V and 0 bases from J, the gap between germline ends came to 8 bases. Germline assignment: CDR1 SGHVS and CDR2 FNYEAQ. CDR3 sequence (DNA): TGTGCCAGCAGCCGACAGAGCTCCTACGAGCAGTACTTC. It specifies CASSRQSSYEQYF.

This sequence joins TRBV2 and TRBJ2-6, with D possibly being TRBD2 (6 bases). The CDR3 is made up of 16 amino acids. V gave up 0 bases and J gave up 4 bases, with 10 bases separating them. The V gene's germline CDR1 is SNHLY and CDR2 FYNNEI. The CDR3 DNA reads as TGTGCCAGCAGTGAAGCACCAGCGGGCGGGGCCAACGTCCTGACTTTC. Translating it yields CASSEAPAGGANVLTF.

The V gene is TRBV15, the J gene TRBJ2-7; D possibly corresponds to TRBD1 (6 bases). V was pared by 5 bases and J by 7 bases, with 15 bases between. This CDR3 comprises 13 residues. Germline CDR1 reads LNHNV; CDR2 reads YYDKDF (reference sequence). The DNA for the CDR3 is TGTGCCACCAGCGGCTTGGCAGGGGAGGAGCAGTACTTC. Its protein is CATSGLAGEEQYF.

The CDR3 nucleotides read TGTGCCACCAGCAGAGATGAACAGGGAAACTATGGCTACACCTTC. Amino acid sequence: CATSRDEQGNYGYTF. The V gene is TRBV15, the J gene TRBJ1-2, with D possibly matching TRBD1 (6 bases). This CDR3 comprises 15 residues. The germline V and J ends were trimmed by 0 bases and 2 bases, with 10 bases remaining between them. Germline V gene sequence: CDR1 LNHNV, CDR2 YYDKDF (reference sequence). The variable domain in full, completed from reference TRBV15 and TRBJ1-2, reads DAMVIQNPRYQVTQFGKPVTLSCSQTLNHNVMYWYQQKSSQAPKLLFHYYDKDFNNEADTPDNFQSRRPNTSFCFLDIRSPGLGDTAMYLCATSRDEQGNYGYTFGSGTRLTVV.

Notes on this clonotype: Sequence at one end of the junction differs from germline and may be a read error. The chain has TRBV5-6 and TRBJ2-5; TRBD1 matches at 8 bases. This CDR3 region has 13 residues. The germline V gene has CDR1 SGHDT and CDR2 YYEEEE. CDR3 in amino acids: CASRRDRGETQHF. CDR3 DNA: TGTGCCAGCAGACGTGACAGGGGAGAGACCCAGCACTTC. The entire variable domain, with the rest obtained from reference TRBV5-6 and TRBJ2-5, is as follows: DAGVTQSPTHLIKTRGQQVTLRCSPKSGHDTVSWYQQALGQGPQFIFQYYEEEERQRGNFPDRFSGHQFPNYSSELNVNALLLGDSALYLCASRRDRGETQHFGPGTRLLVL.

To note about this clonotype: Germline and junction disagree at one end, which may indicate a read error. Here the CDR3 DNA reads TGCGCCAGCAGCCAAGAATCAGGGGGGGGCCTTTTCGAGCAGTACTTC. Residues: CASSQESGGGLFEQYF. The chain combines TRBV2 with TRBJ2-7; either TRBD1 or TRBD2 may supply D (7 bases each). Germline V gene sequence: CDR1 SNHLY, CDR2 FYNNEI. CDR3 length: 16 residues.

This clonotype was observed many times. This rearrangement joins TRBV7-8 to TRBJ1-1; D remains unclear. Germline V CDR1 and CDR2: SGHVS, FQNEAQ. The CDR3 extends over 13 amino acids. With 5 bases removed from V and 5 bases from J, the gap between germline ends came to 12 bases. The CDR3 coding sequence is TGTGCCAGCAGCCGTACCTCCGGGACTGAAGCTTTCTTT. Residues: CASSRTSGTEAFF.